The 2 T cell receptor beta chains presented below share a single source sample, sequenced in a study of blood T cell repertoires in COVID-19. The table came from immunoSEQ multiplex PCR; TCRdb's copy has only in-frame clones and leaves some out. There are about 250,000 clones in the sample; approximately 85% occur only once, and about 4% lies in the top ten. The sequenced sample consisted of peripheral blood. The receptors shown here come from a man over 45 with acute or convalescent COVID-19.

The chain carries TRBV7-9 and TRBJ2-1, with 14 positions matching TRBD2. Germline CDR1 SEHNR, CDR2 FQNEAQ (reference sequence). V dropped 3 bases and J dropped 1; count of bases not matched to a gene: 5. This CDR3 is 18 amino acids long. The CDR3 sequence is CASSLGLAGVRSYNEQFF. The CDR3 DNA follows: TGTGCCAGCAGCTTGGGACTAGCGGGAGTGAGGTCCTACAATGAGCAGTTCTTC.

V is TRBV5-1 and J is TRBJ2-2; TRBD2 agrees at 8 bases. V lost 1 base to trimming and J lost 4 bases; unmatched junction nucleotides: 6. The CDR3 has 16 residues. CDR1 and CDR2 (germline): SGHRS, YFSETQ. CDR3 sequence reads: CASSLPTGGTTGELFF. Here the CDR3 DNA reads TGCGCCAGCAGCTTGCCGACGGGAGGGACCACCGGGGAGCTGTTTTTT.